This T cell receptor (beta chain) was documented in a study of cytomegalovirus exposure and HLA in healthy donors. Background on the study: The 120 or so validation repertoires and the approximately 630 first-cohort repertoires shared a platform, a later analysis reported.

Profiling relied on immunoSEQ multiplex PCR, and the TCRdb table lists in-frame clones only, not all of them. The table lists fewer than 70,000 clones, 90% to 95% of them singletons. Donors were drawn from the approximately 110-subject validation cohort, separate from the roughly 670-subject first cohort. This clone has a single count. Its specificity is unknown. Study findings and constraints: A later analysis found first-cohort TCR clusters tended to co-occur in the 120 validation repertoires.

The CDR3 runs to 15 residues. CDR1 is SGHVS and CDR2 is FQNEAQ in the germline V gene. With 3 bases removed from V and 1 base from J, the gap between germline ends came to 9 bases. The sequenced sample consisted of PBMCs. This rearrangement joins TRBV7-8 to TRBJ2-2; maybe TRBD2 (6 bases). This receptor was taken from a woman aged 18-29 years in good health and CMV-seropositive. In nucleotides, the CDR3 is TGTGCCAGCAGCTTTAGCGGAGTGAACACCGGGGAGCTGTTTTTT. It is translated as CASSFSGVNTGELFF.